A selection of T cell receptor beta chains follows, all from one sample in a study of graft-versus-host responses after intestinal transplantation. Antigens of these TCRs are unknown. Some clones are missing from TCRdb's copy, which holds only in-frame ones; the method was immunoSEQ multiplex PCR. The sample contains approximately 110,000 clones, about 92% of which appear only once. Here the sequenced sample was unstimulated CD8+ T cells sorted from spleen or lymph node cells, taken before transplant. These receptors were collected from a human donor who was the organ donor for an intestinal transplant. CDR3s include the opening cysteine and the closing phenylalanine or tryptophan. A D gene is named only where the DNA matches it firmly. The size of a clone is reported for some rows only, either as once, few or many, or as a class for expanded clones.

TRBJ2-7 | TRBV5-1 | . | . | CASSFTGAASYEQYF | TGCGCCAGCAGCTTTACGGGAGCAGCCTCCTACGAGCAGTACTTC
TRBJ2-1 | TRBV4-1 | . | once | CASSQEGPWGEQFF | TGCGCCAGCAGCCAAGAGGGCCCCTGGGGTGAGCAGTTCTTC
TRBJ1-5 | TRBV7-8 | TRBD1 | . | CASSLGQGYSNQPQHF | TGTGCCAGCAGCCTTGGACAGGGCTATAGCAATCAGCCCCAGCATTTT
TRBJ2-1 | TRBV11-2 | TRBD2 | . | CASGLAGLGQFF | TGTGCCAGCGGACTAGCGGGACTTGGGCAGTTCTTC
TRBJ2-3 | TRBV28 | . | . | CASSSPPREISPTSPPDTQYF | TGTGCCAGCAGTTCCCCCCCCAGGGAAATATCCCCAACCAGTCCCCCAGATACGCAGTATTTT
TRBJ2-7 | TRBV27 | . | . | CASSLYAAGPTYEQYF | TGTGCCAGCAGTTTATATGCCGCGGGTCCAACCTACGAGCAGTACTTC
TRBJ2-4 | TRBV7-9 | TRBD1 | . | CASSLGLEGAGYIQYF | TGTGCCAGCAGCTTAGGACTTGAGGGGGCAGGATACATTCAGTACTTC
TRBJ2-7 | TRBV27 | TRBD2 | . | CASSLGLAVVNEQYF | TGTGCCAGCAGCCTGGGACTAGCGGTCGTGAACGAGCAGTACTTC
TRBJ1-4 | TRBV25-1 | . | once | CASSVSREDEKLFF | TGTGCCAGCAGTGTCTCCAGGGAGGATGAAAAACTGTTTTTT
TRBJ2-1 | TRBV29-1 | . | . | CSVPVAAPYNEQFF | TGCAGCGTCCCGGTAGCGGCCCCCTACAATGAGCAGTTCTTC
TRBJ1-2 | TRBV28 | . | . | CASSRTPGGTYGYTF | TGTGCCAGCAGTCGGACCCCGGGTGGGACCTATGGCTACACCTTC
TRBJ2-3 | TRBV5-6 | TRBD1 | . | CASSHGTGGTDTQYF | TGTGCCAGCAGCCACGGGACAGGGGGCACAGATACGCAGTATTTT
TRBJ2-3 | TRBV29-1 | . | . | CSGGEATDTQYF | TGCAGCGGGGGGGAGGCCACAGATACGCAGTATTTT
TRBJ2-7 | TRBV29-1 | TRBD2 | . | CSVLGTSGITPYEQYF | TGCAGCGTTCTAGGGACTAGCGGGATAACTCCCTACGAGCAGTACTTC
TRBJ2-1 | TRBV10-3 | . | . | CAIANTPYNEQFF | TGTGCCATCGCCAATACACCCTACAATGAGCAGTTCTTC
TRBJ2-1 | TRBV7-2 | . | . | CASSLGAKNEQFF | TGTGCCAGCAGCTTAGGAGCTAAGAATGAGCAGTTCTTC
TRBJ2-3 | TRBV13 | TRBD2 | once | CASSPGTSGSTDTQYF | TGTGCCAGCAGCCCCGGGACTAGCGGGAGCACAGATACGCAGTATTTT
TRBJ1-1 | TRBV19 | . | . | CASSIDRAGDEAFF | TGTGCCAGTAGTATAGATAGAGCAGGCGATGAAGCTTTCTTT
TRBJ1-1 | TRBV6-5 | TRBD1 | . | CASSYGTGGAGTEAFF | TGTGCCAGCAGTTACGGGACAGGGGGCGCTGGGACTGAAGCTTTCTTT
TRBJ2-5 | TRBV6-5 | TRBD2 | . | CASGLAGGGETQYF | TGTGCCAGCGGGCTAGCGGGAGGGGGGGAGACCCAGTACTTC
TRBJ1-5 | TRBV27 | . | . | CASSFGGINQPQHF | TGTGCCAGCAGTTTCGGGGGAATTAATCAGCCCCAGCATTTT
TRBJ1-6 | TRBV23-1 | . | . | CASLYPQGPLAPLHF | TGCGCCAGCCTTTATCCCCAGGGGCCCCTTGCACCCCTCCACTTT
TRBJ2-7 | TRBV5-5 | . | . | CASSFRGLQNYEQYF | TGTGCCAGCAGCTTTAGGGGCCTCCAGAACTACGAGCAGTACTTC
TRBJ2-1 | TRBV4-1 | . | . | CASSPVGTKNEQFF | TGCGCCAGCAGCCCCGTGGGGACAAAAAATGAGCAGTTCTTC
TRBJ2-7 | TRBV27 | . | . | CASSVDGGYEQYF | TGTGCCAGCAGTGTGGACGGGGGCTACGAGCAGTACTTC
TRBJ2-7 | TRBV4-3 | TRBD2 | . | CASSQTGGGEQYF | TGCGCCAGCAGCCAAACCGGGGGGGGCGAGCAGTACTTC
TRBJ2-7 | TRBV9 | . | . | CASSPKASPNYEQYF | TGTGCCAGCAGCCCTAAGGCGAGCCCCAACTACGAGCAGTACTTC
TRBJ2-7 | TRBV2 | TRBD2 | . | CASSEYGTSSYEQYF | TGTGCCAGCAGTGAATATGGGACTAGCTCCTACGAGCAGTACTTC
TRBJ2-5 | TRBV10-3 | TRBD1 | . | CAISPGTDGGETQYF | TGTGCCATCAGTCCCGGGACAGATGGGGGAGAGACCCAGTACTTC
TRBJ1-2 | TRBV19 | . | . | CASIGQGRNYGYTF | TGTGCCAGTATAGGCCAGGGGAGAAACTATGGCTACACCTTC
TRBJ2-1 | TRBV19 | . | . | CASSSGFSYNEQFF | TGTGCCAGTAGTAGCGGATTCTCCTACAATGAGCAGTTCTTC
TRBJ2-5 | TRBV7-9 | TRBD1 | . | CASSILDRGGQETQYF | TGTGCCAGCAGCATACTAGACAGGGGGGGGCAAGAGACCCAGTACTTC
TRBJ2-1 | TRBV27 | . | . | CASRPTGDLYNEQFF | TGTGCCAGCAGACCTACAGGGGACTTATACAATGAGCAGTTCTTC
TRBJ2-1 | TRBV7-2 | TRBD2 | . | CASSSRLAGGQWQFF | TGTGCCAGCAGCTCTAGACTAGCGGGAGGGCAATGGCAGTTCTTC
TRBJ1-1 | TRBV5-4 | . | . | CASSLDSTEAFF | TGTGCCAGCAGCTTAGACAGCACTGAAGCTTTCTTT
TRBJ1-2 | TRBV15 | . | . | CATSTLPGVSAPNYGYTF | TGTGCCACCAGCACCCTCCCCGGGGTTAGTGCCCCTAACTATGGCTACACCTTC
TRBJ2-1 | TRBV27 | TRBD2 | . | CASSLWLAGPNEQFF | TGTGCCAGCAGTTTATGGCTAGCGGGACCCAATGAGCAGTTCTTC
TRBJ2-7 | TRBV7-9 | . | . | CASSPAARCEQYF | TGTGCCAGCAGCCCGGCGGCGCGATGCGAGCAGTACTTC
TRBJ2-1 | TRBV7-9 | TRBD2 | . | CASSFFSGSNEQFF | TGTGCCAGCAGCTTTTTTAGCGGGAGCAATGAGCAGTTCTTC
TRBJ2-1 | TRBV28 | TRBD1 | . | CASSRDSFYNEQFF | TGTGCCAGCAGCCGGGACAGTTTCTACAATGAGCAGTTCTTC
TRBJ2-7 | TRBV19 | . | . | CASSVQMGYSYEQYF | TGTGCCAGTTCGGTCCAAATGGGCTACTCCTACGAGCAGTACTTC
TRBJ2-7 | TRBV9 | . | . | CASSVGRGPYEQYF | TGTGCCAGCAGCGTAGGACGGGGCCCCTACGAGCAGTACTTC
TRBJ2-3 | TRBV7-9 | TRBD1 | . | CASARDRGFLTSSDTQYF | TGTGCCAGCGCCCGGGACAGGGGTTTCCTCACATCATCAGATACGCAGTATTTT
TRBJ1-2 | TRBV13 | TRBD1 | . | CASSLVGDRYYGYTF | TGTGCCAGCAGCTTAGTGGGGGACAGGTACTATGGCTACACCTTC
TRBJ1-2 | TRBV19 | . | few | CASTGQLDYGYTF | TGTGCCAGTACCGGACAGCTTGACTATGGCTACACCTTC
TRBJ2-7 | TRBV28 | . | . | CASSTPDPLEQYF | TGTGCCAGCAGTACACCCGACCCCCTGGAGCAGTACTTC
TRBJ1-1 | TRBV5-1 | . | . | CASRPWGTERDTEAFF | TGCGCCAGCAGACCTTGGGGGACCGAACGGGACACTGAAGCTTTCTTT
TRBJ2-1 | TRBV4-2 | . | . | CASSPELGAPTEQFF | TGTGCCAGCAGCCCCGAACTAGGGGCCCCCACTGAGCAGTTCTTC
TRBJ2-5 | TRBV27 | . | . | CASRGWGARSQETQYF | TGTGCCAGCAGGGGGTGGGGGGCGCGATCCCAAGAGACCCAGTACTTC
TRBJ2-7 | TRBV29-1 | TRBD1 | . | CSVTGAHSYEQYF | TGCAGCGTAACAGGGGCCCACTCCTACGAGCAGTACTTC
TRBJ2-2 | TRBV2 | . | . | CASSEHGGASTGELFF | TGTGCCAGCAGTGAACACGGGGGCGCGTCCACCGGGGAGCTGTTTTTT
TRBJ1-4 | TRBV7-9 | . | . | CASSSGRAGEKLFF | TGTGCCAGCAGCTCCGGGAGGGCGGGTGAAAAACTGTTTTTT